This record concerns one T cell receptor beta chain sequence. The assay was immunoSEQ multiplex PCR, and TCRdb's table has in-frame clones only and misses some. The table has about 56,000 clones, about 86% seen once; the top ten hold about 5.2%. The data are from a study of T cell changes during pregnancy in multiple sclerosis. Looked up from germline, CDR1 is SGHTA and CDR2 is FQGNSA. The CDR3 is made up of 13 amino acids. Between the trimmed V and J ends, which lost 3 bases and 2 bases, there was a span of 7 bases. The chain is built from TRBV7-2 and TRBJ2-5; D gene uncertain. Specimen: peripheral blood from another person, used as feeder cells. The receptor's source is a human donor whose cells served as feeder cells for cultures in a pregnancy study. CDR3 DNA: TGTGCCAGCAGCTTTCAGATACAAGAGACCCAGTACTTC. Translating gives CASSFQIQETQYF.